The present entry profiles one TCR beta chain with its context. The CDR3 extends over 15 amino acids. V was pared by 2 bases and J by 2 bases, with 5 bases of the junction left unmatched. Per germline, CDR1 MNHNS and CDR2 SASEGT. This specimen comes from a study of control samples from healthy donors and cancer patients. Only in-frame clones appear in the TCRdb table, and some are missing; sequencing was by immunoSEQ multiplex PCR. The data contain 150,000 to 200,000 clones, 91% of them singletons. The chain has TRBV6-1 and TRBJ1-2; 7 bases align to TRBD1. Sequenced sample: blood. This TCR was sampled from a young woman in good health. The CDR3 spells CASSELDRPNYGYTF. In DNA form, the CDR3 reads TGTGCCAGCAGTGAACTGGACAGGCCAAACTATGGCTACACCTTC.